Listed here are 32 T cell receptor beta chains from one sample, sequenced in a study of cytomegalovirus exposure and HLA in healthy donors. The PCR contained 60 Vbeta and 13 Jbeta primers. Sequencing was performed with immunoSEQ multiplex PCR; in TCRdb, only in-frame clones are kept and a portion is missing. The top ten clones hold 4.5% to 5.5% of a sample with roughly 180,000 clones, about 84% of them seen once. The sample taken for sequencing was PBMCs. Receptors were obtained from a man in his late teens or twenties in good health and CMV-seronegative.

CDR3 nucleotides: TGTGCCGCAGGGCCGGGAAACACCATATATTTT. Translated: CAAGPGNTIYF. The V and J genes are TRBV28 and TRBJ1-3; D may be TRBD1 (5 bases). V lost 11 bases to trimming and J lost 4 bases, with 9 bases between them. The CDR3 sequence is 11 residues long. Germline CDR1 MDHEN, CDR2 SYDVKM.

CDR3 loop: CASSLRLGQPSYEQYF. The DNA of the CDR3 is TGTGCCAGCAGCTTAAGGCTGGGACAACCATCCTACGAGCAGTACTTC. The V call is TRBV7-2, the J call TRBJ2-7; TRBD1 is a possible D gene (6 bases). Germline V gene data show CDR1 as SGHTA and CDR2 as FQGNSA. The CDR3 loop spans 16 amino acids. V lost 2 bases, J lost 1 base, and 15 bases lay in between.

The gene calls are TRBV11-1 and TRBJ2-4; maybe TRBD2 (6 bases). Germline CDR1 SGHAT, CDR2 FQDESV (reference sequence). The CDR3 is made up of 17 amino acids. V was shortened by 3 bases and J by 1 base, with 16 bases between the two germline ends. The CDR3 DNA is TGTGCCAGCAGCTTCTCGACGGGAAGCGGGGCCAAAAACATTCAGTACTTC. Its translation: CASSFSTGSGAKNIQYF.

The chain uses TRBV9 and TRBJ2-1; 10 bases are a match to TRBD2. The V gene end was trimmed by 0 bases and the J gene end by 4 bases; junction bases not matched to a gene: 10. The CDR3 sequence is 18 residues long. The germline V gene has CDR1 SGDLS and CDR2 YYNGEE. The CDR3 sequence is CASSVVGAGGPLYNEQFF. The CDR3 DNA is TGTGCCAGCAGCGTAGTTGGAGCGGGAGGGCCTCTTTACAATGAGCAGTTCTTC. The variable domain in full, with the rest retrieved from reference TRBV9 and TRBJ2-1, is DSGVTQTPKHLITATGQRVTLRCSPRSGDLSVYWYQQSLDQGLQFLIQYYNGEERAKGNILERFSAQQFPDLHSELNLSSLELGDSALYFCASSVVGAGGPLYNEQFFGPGTRLTVL.

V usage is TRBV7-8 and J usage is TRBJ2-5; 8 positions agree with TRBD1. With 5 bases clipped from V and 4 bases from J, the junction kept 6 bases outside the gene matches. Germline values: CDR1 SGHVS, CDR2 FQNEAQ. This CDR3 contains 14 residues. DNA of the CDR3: TGTGCCAGCAGCCCACCGGGACAGGTAGAGACCCAGTACTTC. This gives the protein CASSPPGQVETQYF. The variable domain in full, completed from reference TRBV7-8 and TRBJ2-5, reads GAGVSQSPRYKVAKRGQDVALRCDPISGHVSLFWYQQALGQGPEFLTYFQNEAQLDKSGLPSDRFFAERPEGSVSTLKIQRTQQEDSAVYLCASSPPGQVETQYFGPGTRLLVL.

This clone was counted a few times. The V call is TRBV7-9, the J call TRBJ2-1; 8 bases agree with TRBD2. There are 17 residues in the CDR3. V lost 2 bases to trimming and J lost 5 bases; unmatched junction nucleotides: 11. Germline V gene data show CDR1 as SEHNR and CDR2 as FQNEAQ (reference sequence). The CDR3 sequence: CASSLLRISGNDNEQFF. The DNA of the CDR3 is TGTGCCAGCAGCTTATTGCGTATTAGCGGGAACGACAATGAGCAGTTCTTC. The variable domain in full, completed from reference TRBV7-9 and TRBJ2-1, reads DTGVSQNPRHKITKRGQNVTFRCDPISEHNRLYWYRQTLGQGPEFLTYFQNEAQLEKSRLLSDRFSAERPKGSFSTLEIQRTEQGDSAMYLCASSLLRISGNDNEQFFGPGTRLTVL.

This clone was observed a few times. CDR3 region: CASSQPGDTPHEAFF. The CDR3 DNA sequence: TGCGCCAGCAGCCAACCAGGGGATACCCCCCATGAAGCTTTCTTT. This chain uses TRBV4-1 with TRBJ1-1, with a possible D match to TRBD1 (6 bases). This CDR3 spans 15 amino acids. In germline, CDR1 is MGHRA, CDR2 YSYEKL. V dropped 2 bases and J dropped 7 bases, with 17 bases sitting between them.

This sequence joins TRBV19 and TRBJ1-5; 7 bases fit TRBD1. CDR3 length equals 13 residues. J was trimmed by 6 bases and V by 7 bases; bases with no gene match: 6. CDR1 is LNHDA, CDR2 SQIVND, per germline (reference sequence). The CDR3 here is CASTMTGSQPQHF. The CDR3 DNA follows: TGTGCCAGTACCATGACAGGGTCTCAGCCCCAGCATTTT. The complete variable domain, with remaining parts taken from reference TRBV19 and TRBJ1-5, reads DGGITQSPKYLFRKEGQNVTLSCEQNLNHDAMYWYRQDPGQGLRLIYYSQIVNDFQKGDIAEGYSVSREKKESFPLTVTSAQKNPTAFYLCASTMTGSQPQHFGDGTRLSIL.

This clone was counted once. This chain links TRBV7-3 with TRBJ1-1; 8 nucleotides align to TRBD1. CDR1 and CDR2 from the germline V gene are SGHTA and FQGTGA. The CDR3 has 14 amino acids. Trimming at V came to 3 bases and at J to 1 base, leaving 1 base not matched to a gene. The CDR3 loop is CASSFGTGNTEAFF. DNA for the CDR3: TGTGCCAGCAGCTTTGGGACAGGGAACACTGAAGCTTTCTTT.

CDR3 region: CAISESMDRDTTYNEQFF. For the CDR3, the DNA is TGTGCCATCAGTGAGTCGATGGACAGAGATACAACCTACAATGAGCAGTTCTTC. J is TRBJ2-1 and V is TRBV10-3; tentative D call: TRBD1 (6 bases). In germline, CDR1 is ENHRY, CDR2 SYGVKD. The CDR3 is 18 residues long. With 0 bases removed from V and 2 bases from J, the gap between germline ends came to 17 bases.

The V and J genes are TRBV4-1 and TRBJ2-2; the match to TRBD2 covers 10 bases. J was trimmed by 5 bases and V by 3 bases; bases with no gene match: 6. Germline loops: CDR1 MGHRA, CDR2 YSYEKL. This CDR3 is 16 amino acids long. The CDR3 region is CASSHILAGSTGELFF. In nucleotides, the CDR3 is TGCGCCAGCAGCCATATACTAGCGGGATCTACCGGGGAGCTGTTTTTT.

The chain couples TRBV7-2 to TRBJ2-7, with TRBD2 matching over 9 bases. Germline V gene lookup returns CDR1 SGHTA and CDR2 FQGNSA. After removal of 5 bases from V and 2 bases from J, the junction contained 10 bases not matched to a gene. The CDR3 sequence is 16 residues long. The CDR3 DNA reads TGTGCCAGCAGCCCTGGAGGGGCGGGAGGGACCTACGAGCAGTACTTC. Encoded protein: CASSPGGAGGTYEQYF.

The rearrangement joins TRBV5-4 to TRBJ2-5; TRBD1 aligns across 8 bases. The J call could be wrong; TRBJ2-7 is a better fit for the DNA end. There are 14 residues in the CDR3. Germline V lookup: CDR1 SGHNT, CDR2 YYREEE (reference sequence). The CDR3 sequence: CASSTTGDPYEQYF. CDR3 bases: TGTGCCAGCAGCACGACAGGGGACCCCTACGAGCAGTACTTC.

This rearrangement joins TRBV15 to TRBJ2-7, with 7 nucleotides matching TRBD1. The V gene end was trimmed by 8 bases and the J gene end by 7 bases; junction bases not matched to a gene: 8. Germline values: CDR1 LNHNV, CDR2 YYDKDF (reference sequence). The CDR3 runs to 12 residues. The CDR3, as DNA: TGTGCCACCGGGACAGCGTTTGGAGAGCAGTACTTC. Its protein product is CATGTAFGEQYF.

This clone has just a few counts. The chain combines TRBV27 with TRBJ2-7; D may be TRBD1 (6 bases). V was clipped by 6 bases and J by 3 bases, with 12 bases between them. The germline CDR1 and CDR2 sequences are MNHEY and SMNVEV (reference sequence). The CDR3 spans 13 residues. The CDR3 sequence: CASSLQGGYEQYF. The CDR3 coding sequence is TGTGCCAGCAGCCTACAGGGTGGCTACGAGCAGTACTTC.

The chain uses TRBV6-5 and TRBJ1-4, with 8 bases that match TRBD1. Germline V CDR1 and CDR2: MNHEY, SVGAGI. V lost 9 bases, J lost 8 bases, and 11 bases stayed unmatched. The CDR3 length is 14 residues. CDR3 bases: TGTGCCAGTCTCGACCAGGGGGCTGGCGAAAAACTGTTTTTT. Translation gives CASLDQGAGEKLFF.

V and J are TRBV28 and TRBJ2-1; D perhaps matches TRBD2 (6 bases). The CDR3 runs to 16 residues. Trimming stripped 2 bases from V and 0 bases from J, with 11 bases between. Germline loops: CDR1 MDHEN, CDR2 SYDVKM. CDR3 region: CASSLTSRSSYNEQFF. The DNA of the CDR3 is TGTGCCAGCAGTTTAACTAGCCGCAGCTCCTACAATGAGCAGTTCTTC.

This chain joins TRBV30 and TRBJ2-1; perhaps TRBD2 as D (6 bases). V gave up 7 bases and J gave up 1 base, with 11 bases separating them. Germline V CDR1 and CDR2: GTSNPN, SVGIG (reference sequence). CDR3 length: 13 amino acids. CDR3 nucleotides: TGTGCCTCCGAGCGGGCTTCCTACAATGAGCAGTTCTTC. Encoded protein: CASERASYNEQFF.

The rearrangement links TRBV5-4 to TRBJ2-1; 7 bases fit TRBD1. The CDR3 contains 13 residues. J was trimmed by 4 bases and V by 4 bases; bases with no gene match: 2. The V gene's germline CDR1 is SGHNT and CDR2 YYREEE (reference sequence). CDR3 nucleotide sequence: TGTGCCAGCAGCCTGGACAGGTACAATGAGCAGTTCTTC. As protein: CASSLDRYNEQFF.

The CDR3 protein is CATIEDRMNTEAFF. For the CDR3, the DNA is TGTGCCACCATAGAAGACAGGATGAACACTGAAGCTTTCTTT. The chain carries TRBV7-9 and TRBJ1-1; TRBD1 might be the D (6 bases). The CDR3 length is 14 residues. CDR1 SEHNR and CDR2 FQNEAQ come from the germline V gene (reference sequence). V dropped 10 bases and J dropped 0 bases, with 15 bases sitting between them.

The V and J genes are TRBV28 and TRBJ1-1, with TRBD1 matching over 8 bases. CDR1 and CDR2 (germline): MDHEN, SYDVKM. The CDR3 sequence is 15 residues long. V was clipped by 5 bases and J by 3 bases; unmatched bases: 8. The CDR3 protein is CASSPRTGRDTEAFF. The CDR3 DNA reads TGTGCCAGCAGTCCCAGGACAGGGAGGGACACTGAAGCTTTCTTT.

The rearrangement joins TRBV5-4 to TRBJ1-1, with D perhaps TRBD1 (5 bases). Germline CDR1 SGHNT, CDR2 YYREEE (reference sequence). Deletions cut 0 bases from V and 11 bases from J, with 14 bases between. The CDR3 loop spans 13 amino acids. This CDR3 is CASSLGAQGGAFF. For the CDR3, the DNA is TGTGCCAGCAGCTTGGGGGCCCAGGGTGGGGCTTTCTTT.

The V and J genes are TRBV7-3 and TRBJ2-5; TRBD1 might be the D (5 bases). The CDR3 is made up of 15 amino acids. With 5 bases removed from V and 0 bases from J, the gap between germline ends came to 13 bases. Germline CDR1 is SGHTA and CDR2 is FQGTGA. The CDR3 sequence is CASSRGHPYQETQYF. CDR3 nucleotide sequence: TGTGCCAGCAGCCGCGGACACCCCTACCAAGAGACCCAGTACTTC.

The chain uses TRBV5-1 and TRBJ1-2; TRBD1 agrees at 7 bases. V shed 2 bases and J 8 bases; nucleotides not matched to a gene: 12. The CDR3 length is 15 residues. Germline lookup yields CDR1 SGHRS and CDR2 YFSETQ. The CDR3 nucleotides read TGCGCCAGCAGCTTTGACAGGGTGAGGGTTGGCGGCTACACCTTC. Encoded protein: CASSFDRVRVGGYTF. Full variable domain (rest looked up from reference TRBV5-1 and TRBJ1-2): KAGVTQTPRYLIKTRGQQVTLSCSPISGHRSVSWYQQTPGQGLQFLFEYFSETQRNKGNFPGRFSGRQFSNSRSEMNVSTLELGDSALYLCASSFDRVRVGGYTFGSGTRLTVV.

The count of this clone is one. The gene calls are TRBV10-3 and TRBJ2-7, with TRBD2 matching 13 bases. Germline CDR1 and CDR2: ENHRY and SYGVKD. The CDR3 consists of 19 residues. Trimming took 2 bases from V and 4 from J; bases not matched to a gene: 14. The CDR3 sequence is CAISETDSLRLAGGYEQYF. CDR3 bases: TGTGCCATCAGTGAGACCGACTCCTTAAGACTAGCGGGAGGTTACGAGCAGTACTTC.

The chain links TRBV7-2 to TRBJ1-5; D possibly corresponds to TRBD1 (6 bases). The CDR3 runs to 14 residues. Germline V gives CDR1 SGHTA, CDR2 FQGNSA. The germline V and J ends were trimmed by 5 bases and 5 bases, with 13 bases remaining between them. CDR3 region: CASSQRGGDQPQHF. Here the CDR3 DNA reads TGTGCCAGCAGCCAACGAGGGGGAGATCAGCCCCAGCATTTT.

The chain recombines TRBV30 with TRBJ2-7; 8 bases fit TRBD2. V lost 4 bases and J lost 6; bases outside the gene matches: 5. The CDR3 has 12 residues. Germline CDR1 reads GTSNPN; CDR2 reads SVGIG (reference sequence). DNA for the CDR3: TGTGCCTGGATAAGCGGGAGCTTCGAGCAGTACTTC. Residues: CAWISGSFEQYF.

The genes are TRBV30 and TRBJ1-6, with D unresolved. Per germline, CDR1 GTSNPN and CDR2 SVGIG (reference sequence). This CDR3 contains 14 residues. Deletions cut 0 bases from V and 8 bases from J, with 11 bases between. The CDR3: CAWSVRGRDSPLHF. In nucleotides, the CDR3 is TGTGCCTGGAGTGTACGAGGGAGGGATTCACCCCTCCACTTT.

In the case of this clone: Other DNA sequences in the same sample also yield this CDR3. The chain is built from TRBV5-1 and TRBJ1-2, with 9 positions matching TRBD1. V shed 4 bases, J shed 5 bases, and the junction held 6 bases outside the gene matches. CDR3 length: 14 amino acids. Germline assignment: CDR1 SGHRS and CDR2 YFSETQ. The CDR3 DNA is TGCGCCAGCAGCCTGGGACAGGGCCCTTATGGCTACACCTTC. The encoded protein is CASSLGQGPYGYTF.

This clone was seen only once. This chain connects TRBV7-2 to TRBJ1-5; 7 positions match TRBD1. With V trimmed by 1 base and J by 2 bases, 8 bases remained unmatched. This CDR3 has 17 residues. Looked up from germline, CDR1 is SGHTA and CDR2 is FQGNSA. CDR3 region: CASSLVGTGAGNQPQHF. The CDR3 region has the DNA TGTGCCAGCAGCTTAGTTGGAACAGGGGCGGGCAATCAGCCCCAGCATTTT.

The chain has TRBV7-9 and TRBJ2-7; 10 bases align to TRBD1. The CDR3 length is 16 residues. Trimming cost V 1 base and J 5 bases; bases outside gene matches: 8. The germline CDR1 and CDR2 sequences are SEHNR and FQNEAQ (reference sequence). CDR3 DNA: TGTGCCAGCAGCTTAGGGACAGGGGGGATTTCGGACGAGCAGTACTTC. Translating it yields CASSLGTGGISDEQYF.

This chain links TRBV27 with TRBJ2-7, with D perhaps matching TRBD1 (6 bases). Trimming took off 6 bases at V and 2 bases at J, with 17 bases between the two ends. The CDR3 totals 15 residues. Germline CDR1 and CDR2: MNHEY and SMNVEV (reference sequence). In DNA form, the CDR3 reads TGTGCCAGCAGCTGGGGGCTCCCAGCCGCCTACGAGCAGTACTTC. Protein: CASSWGLPAAYEQYF.